This TCR beta chain was captured by sequencing in a study of blood T cell repertoires in COVID-19. On the study more broadly: Acute-phase and convalescent COVID-19 samples originated in the United States, Italy and Spain. PBMCs, B-cell-depleted T cells, or T cells provided the cDNA or gDNA that made up the material.

In the original processing: Estimation of nucleated cell counts was performed using reference gene primer amplification. Profiled with immunoSEQ multiplex PCR; TCRdb holds only in-frame clones, not every one. The D gene and trimming were derived from the DNA, and the V and J assignments and clone size from that table. The sample lists roughly 84,000 clones, 80% occurring once. V shed 9 bases and J 12 bases; nucleotides not matched to a gene: 20. Germline CDR1 reads SGHRS; CDR2 reads YFSETQ. The CDR3 is made up of 16 amino acids. This clone has only a few counts. Sequenced: peripheral blood. The chain is built from TRBV5-1 and TRBJ1-4, with TRBD1 identical over 10 bases. The sequence was collected from a woman aged 40 to 49 with active or convalescent COVID-19. The DNA of the CDR3 is TGCGCCACCACATACCCTACAGGGACAGGGGTCGTCGAACTGTTTTTT. Translated: CATTYPTGTGVVELFF.